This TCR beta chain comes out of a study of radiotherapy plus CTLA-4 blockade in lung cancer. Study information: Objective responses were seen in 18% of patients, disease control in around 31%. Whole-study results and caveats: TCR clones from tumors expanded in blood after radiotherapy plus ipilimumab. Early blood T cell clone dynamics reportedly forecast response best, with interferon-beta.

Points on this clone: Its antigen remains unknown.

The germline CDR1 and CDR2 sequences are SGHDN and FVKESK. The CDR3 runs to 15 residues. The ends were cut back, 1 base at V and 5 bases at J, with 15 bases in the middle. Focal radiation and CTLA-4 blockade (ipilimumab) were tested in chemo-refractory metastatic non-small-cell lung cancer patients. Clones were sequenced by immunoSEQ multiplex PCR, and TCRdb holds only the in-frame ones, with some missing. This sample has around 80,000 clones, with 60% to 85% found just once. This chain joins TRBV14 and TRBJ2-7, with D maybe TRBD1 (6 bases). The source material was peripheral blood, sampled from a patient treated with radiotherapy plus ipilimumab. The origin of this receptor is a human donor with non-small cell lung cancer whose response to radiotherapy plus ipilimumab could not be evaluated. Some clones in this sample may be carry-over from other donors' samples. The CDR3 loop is CASSQAGQRRHEQYF. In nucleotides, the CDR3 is TGTGCCAGCAGCCAAGCCGGACAGCGCCGTCACGAGCAGTACTTC. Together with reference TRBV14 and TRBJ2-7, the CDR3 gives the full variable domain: EAGVTQFPSHSVIEKGQTVTLRCDPISGHDNLYWYRRVMGKEIKFLLHFVKESKQDESGMPNNRFLAERTGGTYSTLKVQPAELEDSGVYFCASSQAGQRRHEQYFGPGTRLTVT.